This T cell receptor beta chain was documented in a study of shared clonotypes between healthy human individuals. Study-wide background: Per-donor plates numbered three CD4 naive, three CD4 memory, two CD8 naive and one CD8 memory. Overall study results and limits: Memory subsets had estimated richness that was generally smaller than that of naive subsets.

Some clones are missing from TCRdb's copy, which holds only in-frame ones; the method was immunoSEQ multiplex PCR. This sample has approximately 2.5 million clones; 90% to 95% occur once, and the top ten carry around 0.15%. V lost 9 bases and J lost 13, with 36 bases in between. The germline V gene has CDR1 LNHDA and CDR2 SQIVND (reference sequence). The CDR3 loop spans 18 amino acids. Turning to this clone: The antigen is unknown.

The chain recombines TRBV19 with TRBJ1-4; weak D call: TRBD1 (6 bases). The sequencing input was naive CD4+ T cells sorted from blood. Subset defined: CD45RA+ positively selected. The TCR sequence derives from a man in his late teens or twenties in good health. In DNA, the CDR3 is TGTGCCAGCCGGACACCTACCCTAGGGGTACGGGCAGCCAGGGGACTGTTTTTT. This sequence encodes CASRTPTLGVRAARGLFF.